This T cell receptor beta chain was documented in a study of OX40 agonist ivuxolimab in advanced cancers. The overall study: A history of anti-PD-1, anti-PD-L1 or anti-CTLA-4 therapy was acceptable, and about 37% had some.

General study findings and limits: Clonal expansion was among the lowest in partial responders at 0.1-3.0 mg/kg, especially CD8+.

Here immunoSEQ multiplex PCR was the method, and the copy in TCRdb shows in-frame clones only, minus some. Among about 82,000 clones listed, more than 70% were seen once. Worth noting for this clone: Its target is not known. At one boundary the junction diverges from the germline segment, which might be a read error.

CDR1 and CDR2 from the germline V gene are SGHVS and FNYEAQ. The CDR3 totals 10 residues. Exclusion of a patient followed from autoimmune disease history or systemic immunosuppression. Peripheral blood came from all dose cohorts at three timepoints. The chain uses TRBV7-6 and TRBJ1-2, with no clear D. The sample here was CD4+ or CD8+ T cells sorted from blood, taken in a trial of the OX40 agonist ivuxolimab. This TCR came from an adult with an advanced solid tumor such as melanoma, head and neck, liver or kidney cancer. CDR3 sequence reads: CASSRVHSAF. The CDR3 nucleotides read TGTGCCAGCAGTCGAGTCCATTCGGCCTTC. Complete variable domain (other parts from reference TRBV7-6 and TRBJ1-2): GAGVSQSPRYKVTKRGQDVALRCDPISGHVSLYWYRQALGQGPEFLTYFNYEAQQDKSGLPNDRFSAERPEGSISTLTIQRTEQRDSAMYRCASSRVHSAFGSGTRLTVV.